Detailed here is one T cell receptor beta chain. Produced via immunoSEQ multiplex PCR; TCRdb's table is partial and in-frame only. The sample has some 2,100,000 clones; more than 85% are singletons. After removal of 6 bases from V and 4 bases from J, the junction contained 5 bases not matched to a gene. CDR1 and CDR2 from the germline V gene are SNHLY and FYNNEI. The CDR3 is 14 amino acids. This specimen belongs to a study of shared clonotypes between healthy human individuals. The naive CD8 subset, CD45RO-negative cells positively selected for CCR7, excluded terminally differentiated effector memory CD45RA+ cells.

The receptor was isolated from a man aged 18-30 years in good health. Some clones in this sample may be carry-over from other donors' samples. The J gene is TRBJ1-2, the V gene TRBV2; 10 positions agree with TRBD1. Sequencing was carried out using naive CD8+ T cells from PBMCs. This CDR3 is CASRETGGIYGYTF. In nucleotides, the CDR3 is TGTGCCAGCAGAGAGACAGGGGGCATCTATGGCTACACCTTC.